The rows below give T cell receptor beta chains drawn from one sample of a study of cytomegalovirus exposure and HLA in healthy donors. The data were produced by immunoSEQ multiplex PCR, yet TCRdb's version contains in-frame clones alone and is incomplete. The table shows 95,000 to 100,000 clones, with roughly 85% occurring only once. The sequencing sample was made of PBMCs. The receptor source for this set is a man aged 25-45 years in good health and CMV-seronegative. Both conserved end residues are part of each CDR3. Each record gives: J gene, D gene, clone size, V gene, CDR3 protein, CDR3 DNA. A D gene is named only where the DNA matches it firmly. The size entry is marked missing in some rows and otherwise reads once, few, many or a size class.

j_gene: TRBJ2-7; d_gene: TRBD2; abundance: NA; v_gene: TRBV28; CDR3aa: CASSFFIRKRDYEQYF; CDR3nt: TGTGCCAGCAGTTTTTTTATCCGTAAGCGGGACTACGAGCAGTACTTC
j_gene: TRBJ2-7; d_gene: TRBD1; abundance: NA; v_gene: TRBV28; CDR3aa: CASSSTGGTYEQYF; CDR3nt: TGTGCCAGCAGTTCGACAGGGGGAACCTACGAGCAGTACTTC
j_gene: TRBJ2-1; d_gene: NA; abundance: NA; v_gene: TRBV5-1; CDR3aa: CASSEPNSYNEQFF; CDR3nt: TGCGCCAGCAGCGAGCCCAACTCCTACAATGAGCAGTTCTTC
j_gene: TRBJ2-3; d_gene: TRBD2; abundance: NA; v_gene: TRBV2; CDR3aa: CASKRAGGRADTQYF; CDR3nt: TGTGCCAGCAAGCGGGCGGGGGGTAGGGCAGATACGCAGTATTTT
j_gene: TRBJ2-3; d_gene: TRBD2; abundance: NA; v_gene: TRBV6-1; CDR3aa: CASSGRAGGPGDTQYF; CDR3nt: TGTGCCAGCAGTGGAAGGGCGGGGGGGCCGGGAGATACGCAGTATTTT
j_gene: TRBJ2-3; d_gene: TRBD2; abundance: few; v_gene: TRBV27; CDR3aa: CASTLRGRAEFLGTDTQYF; CDR3nt: TGTGCCAGCACCCTGCGGGGGAGGGCCGAGTTTTTGGGCACAGATACGCAGTATTTT
j_gene: TRBJ2-3; d_gene: NA; abundance: NA; v_gene: TRBV5-4; CDR3aa: CASSLTDSSTDTQYF; CDR3nt: TGTGCCAGCAGCTTAACAGATTCTAGCACAGATACGCAGTATTTT
j_gene: TRBJ2-7; d_gene: TRBD2; abundance: NA; v_gene: TRBV13; CDR3aa: CASSLGLAGGPGEYF; CDR3nt: TGTGCCAGCAGCTTAGGACTAGCGGGAGGGCCGGGGGAGTACTTC
j_gene: TRBJ2-5; d_gene: NA; abundance: NA; v_gene: TRBV28; CDR3aa: CASSLSPRETQYF; CDR3nt: TGTGCCAGCAGTTTATCCCCGCGGGAGACCCAGTACTTC
j_gene: TRBJ1-1; d_gene: NA; abundance: NA; v_gene: TRBV5-1; CDR3aa: CASSLDALNTEAFF; CDR3nt: TGCGCCAGCAGCTTGGATGCGTTGAACACTGAAGCTTTCTTT
j_gene: TRBJ2-1; d_gene: NA; abundance: NA; v_gene: TRBV4-3; CDR3aa: CASSQGRDSQFF; CDR3nt: TGCGCCAGCAGCCAAGGCCGGGACTCCCAGTTCTTC
j_gene: TRBJ2-1; d_gene: NA; abundance: NA; v_gene: TRBV7-2; CDR3aa: CASSPGGNEQFF; CDR3nt: TGTGCCAGCAGCCCCGGCGGCAATGAGCAGTTCTTC
j_gene: TRBJ1-1; d_gene: NA; abundance: once; v_gene: TRBV7-6; CDR3aa: CASSPQDWVTEAFF; CDR3nt: TGTGCCAGCAGCCCCCAGGATTGGGTCACTGAAGCTTTCTTT
j_gene: TRBJ2-5; d_gene: NA; abundance: once; v_gene: TRBV7-2; CDR3aa: CASSFGSETQYF; CDR3nt: TGTGCCAGCAGCTTCGGGTCAGAGACCCAGTACTTC
j_gene: TRBJ2-6; d_gene: NA; abundance: few; v_gene: TRBV5-6; CDR3aa: CASSLAGSGANVLTF; CDR3nt: TGTGCCAGCAGCTTGGCGGGTTCTGGGGCCAACGTCCTGACTTTC
j_gene: TRBJ1-2; d_gene: TRBD1; abundance: once; v_gene: TRBV7-2; CDR3aa: CASSPWTGGYYGYTF; CDR3nt: TGTGCCAGCAGCCCATGGACAGGGGGCTACTATGGCTACACCTTC
j_gene: TRBJ2-7; d_gene: NA; abundance: NA; v_gene: TRBV6-6; CDR3aa: CASSSIRGYEQYF; CDR3nt: TGTGCCAGCAGCTCAATAAGGGGATACGAGCAGTACTTC
j_gene: TRBJ2-1; d_gene: TRBD2; abundance: NA; v_gene: TRBV19; CDR3aa: CASSGLAGRNEQFF; CDR3nt: TGTGCCAGTTCGGGACTAGCGGGGAGGAATGAGCAGTTCTTC
j_gene: TRBJ1-1; d_gene: NA; abundance: NA; v_gene: TRBV6-5; CDR3aa: CASSYSIGELNTEAFF; CDR3nt: TGTGCCAGCAGTTACTCGATTGGAGAGTTGAACACTGAAGCTTTCTTT
j_gene: TRBJ2-3; d_gene: NA; abundance: NA; v_gene: TRBV7-2; CDR3aa: CASSPRTIITDTQYF; CDR3nt: TGTGCCAGCAGCCCGAGGACTATTATCACAGATACGCAGTATTTT
j_gene: TRBJ2-1; d_gene: TRBD1; abundance: NA; v_gene: TRBV25-1; CDR3aa: CASSEFETGGFGEQFF; CDR3nt: TGTGCCAGCAGTGAATTTGAGACAGGGGGCTTCGGTGAGCAGTTCTTC
j_gene: TRBJ2-5; d_gene: TRBD2; abundance: NA; v_gene: TRBV5-1; CDR3aa: CASSLDGTSAGETQYF; CDR3nt: TGCGCCAGCAGCTTAGACGGGACTAGCGCGGGAGAGACCCAGTACTTC
j_gene: TRBJ2-1; d_gene: TRBD1; abundance: NA; v_gene: TRBV5-1; CDR3aa: CASSREGQGAWGEQFF; CDR3nt: TGCGCCAGCAGCCGGGAGGGACAGGGGGCATGGGGGGAGCAGTTCTTC
j_gene: TRBJ2-1; d_gene: TRBD2; abundance: NA; v_gene: TRBV4-2; CDR3aa: CASSQDWTSGYNEQFF; CDR3nt: TGTGCCAGCAGCCAAGATTGGACTAGCGGCTACAATGAGCAGTTCTTC
j_gene: TRBJ1-5; d_gene: NA; abundance: NA; v_gene: TRBV7-9; CDR3aa: CASSQESGGNQPQHF; CDR3nt: TGTGCCAGCAGCCAAGAGTCGGGGGGCAATCAGCCCCAGCATTTT
j_gene: TRBJ2-1; d_gene: NA; abundance: NA; v_gene: TRBV27; CDR3aa: CASSPKGLVPRNEQFF; CDR3nt: TGTGCCAGCAGTCCGAAAGGACTCGTCCCTCGCAATGAGCAGTTCTTC
j_gene: TRBJ2-7; d_gene: NA; abundance: NA; v_gene: TRBV29-1; CDR3aa: CSVEGGHEQYF; CDR3nt: TGCAGCGTTGAAGGGGGCCACGAGCAGTACTTC
j_gene: TRBJ2-7; d_gene: TRBD1; abundance: NA; v_gene: TRBV4-1; CDR3aa: CASSRIGTGPLRNEQYF; CDR3nt: TGCGCCAGCAGCCGGATTGGGACAGGCCCCCTTAGGAACGAGCAGTACTTC
j_gene: TRBJ2-2; d_gene: NA; abundance: NA; v_gene: TRBV18; CDR3aa: CASSPDRTNTGELFF; CDR3nt: TGTGCCAGCTCACCCGACAGAACGAACACCGGGGAGCTGTTTTTT
j_gene: TRBJ1-2; d_gene: TRBD1; abundance: NA; v_gene: TRBV7-3; CDR3aa: CASSQGQGFGYTF; CDR3nt: TGTGCCAGCAGCCAAGGACAGGGCTTTGGCTACACCTTC
j_gene: TRBJ1-1; d_gene: NA; abundance: once; v_gene: TRBV9; CDR3aa: CASSVEQAGYTEAFF; CDR3nt: TGTGCCAGCAGCGTAGAGCAGGCGGGATACACTGAAGCTTTCTTT
j_gene: TRBJ2-7; d_gene: TRBD1; abundance: NA; v_gene: TRBV29-1; CDR3aa: CSVGGQTYEQYF; CDR3nt: TGCAGCGTTGGGGGACAGACCTACGAGCAGTACTTC
j_gene: TRBJ1-1; d_gene: NA; abundance: NA; v_gene: TRBV30; CDR3aa: CAWSVDMNTEAFF; CDR3nt: TGTGCCTGGAGTGTGGACATGAACACTGAAGCTTTCTTT
j_gene: TRBJ1-6; d_gene: NA; abundance: once; v_gene: TRBV21-1; CDR3aa: CASSKDEGQLFPNSPLHF; CDR3nt: TGTGCCAGCAGCAAAGACGAGGGACAACTCTTCCCTAATTCACCCCTCCACTTT
j_gene: TRBJ2-3; d_gene: NA; abundance: few; v_gene: TRBV6-1; CDR3aa: CASKSFSGTDTQYF; CDR3nt: TGTGCCAGCAAGAGTTTTTCCGGCACAGATACGCAGTATTTT
j_gene: TRBJ2-1; d_gene: NA; abundance: NA; v_gene: TRBV27; CDR3aa: CASSLAEGYNEQFF; CDR3nt: TGTGCCAGCAGTTTAGCGGAGGGGTACAATGAGCAGTTCTTC
j_gene: TRBJ2-7; d_gene: NA; abundance: few; v_gene: TRBV7-2; CDR3aa: CASSLFGGSSSYEQYF; CDR3nt: TGTGCCAGCAGCTTATTTGGGGGCAGCTCCTCCTACGAGCAGTACTTC
j_gene: TRBJ2-5; d_gene: NA; abundance: few; v_gene: TRBV27; CDR3aa: CASSLVGQNQETQYF; CDR3nt: TGTGCCAGCAGTTTAGTGGGACAAAACCAAGAGACCCAGTACTTC
j_gene: TRBJ1-5; d_gene: NA; abundance: NA; v_gene: TRBV27; CDR3aa: CASSRDSLLNQPQHF; CDR3nt: TGTGCCAGCAGTCGAGACAGCCTTCTAAATCAGCCCCAGCATTTT
j_gene: TRBJ1-1; d_gene: NA; abundance: NA; v_gene: TRBV9; CDR3aa: CASSENHVGVVYTEAFF; CDR3nt: TGTGCCAGCAGCGAGAACCATGTAGGGGTAGTCTACACTGAAGCTTTCTTT
j_gene: TRBJ1-1; d_gene: TRBD1; abundance: NA; v_gene: TRBV5-1; CDR3aa: CASSLTGGETEAFF; CDR3nt: TGCGCCAGCAGCCTGACAGGGGGGGAGACTGAAGCTTTCTTT
j_gene: TRBJ2-7; d_gene: TRBD1; abundance: NA; v_gene: TRBV7-2; CDR3aa: CASSAPDRGHYEQYF; CDR3nt: TGTGCCAGCAGCGCGCCGGACAGGGGACACTACGAGCAGTACTTC
j_gene: TRBJ2-5; d_gene: TRBD1; abundance: NA; v_gene: TRBV4-2; CDR3aa: CASSQAQTGDETQYF; CDR3nt: TGTGCCAGCAGCCAAGCACAAACAGGGGATGAGACCCAGTACTTC
j_gene: TRBJ2-3; d_gene: NA; abundance: NA; v_gene: TRBV2; CDR3aa: CASSGGGSSTDTQYF; CDR3nt: TGTGCCAGCAGTGGAGGCGGGTCTAGCACAGATACGCAGTATTTT
j_gene: TRBJ2-7; d_gene: TRBD1; abundance: NA; v_gene: TRBV6-5; CDR3aa: CASRLYPGQGYEQYF; CDR3nt: TGTGCCAGCAGATTGTATCCGGGACAGGGATACGAGCAGTACTTC
j_gene: TRBJ1-1; d_gene: NA; abundance: NA; v_gene: TRBV9; CDR3aa: CASSVVAGNTEAFF; CDR3nt: TGTGCCAGCAGCGTAGTTGCGGGGAACACTGAAGCTTTCTTT
j_gene: TRBJ2-5; d_gene: NA; abundance: NA; v_gene: TRBV20-1; CDR3aa: CSARIQETQYF; CDR3nt: TGCAGTGCTAGAATACAAGAGACCCAGTACTTC
j_gene: TRBJ2-3; d_gene: TRBD2; abundance: NA; v_gene: TRBV29-1; CDR3aa: CSVANLTSGVYLDTQYF; CDR3nt: TGCAGCGTTGCAAACCTGACTAGCGGGGTATACCTAGATACGCAGTATTTT
j_gene: TRBJ2-3; d_gene: NA; abundance: NA; v_gene: TRBV9; CDR3aa: CASSVAGASTDTQYF; CDR3nt: TGTGCCAGCAGCGTAGCTGGGGCCAGCACAGATACGCAGTATTTT
j_gene: TRBJ1-5; d_gene: NA; abundance: NA; v_gene: TRBV30; CDR3aa: CAWTVDSNQPQHF; CDR3nt: TGTGCCTGGACAGTTGATAGCAATCAGCCCCAGCATTTT
j_gene: TRBJ2-1; d_gene: NA; abundance: few; v_gene: TRBV29-1; CDR3aa: CSVSQDSYNEQFF; CDR3nt: TGCAGCGTTAGTCAGGACAGCTACAATGAGCAGTTCTTC